Each of the 21 T cell receptor beta chains below was sequenced from the same sample in a study of T-cell memory formation after mild COVID-19. TCRdb recomputed calls from the 5' RACE reads with MiXCR, one row per CDR3 protein. The sample holds fewer than 400,000 distinct CDR3 sequences; about a sixth are singletons and the top ten take about 22%. Sample: PBMCs or a T cell subset sorted from them (not recorded which). The receptors derive from a man between 18 and 35 years old who had mild COVID-19 (a few samples of this study predate the infection). Cell type and time point are not known.

The chain recombines TRBV11-2 with TRBJ2-3, with D uncertain. This CDR3 spans 12 amino acids. Germline V CDR1 and CDR2: SGHAT, FQNNGV. Trimming removed 10 bases from V and 0 bases from J, with 8 bases in between. The CDR3 sequence: CATKSSTDTQYF. CDR3 bases: TGTGCCACCAAATCTAGCACAGATACGCAGTATTTT. Based on the CDR3 plus reference TRBV11-2 and TRBJ2-3, the full variable domain is EAGVAQSPRYKIIEKRQSVAFWCNPISGHATLYWYQQILGQGPKLLIQFQNNGVVDDSQLPKDRFSAERLKGVDSTLKIQPAKLEDSAVYLCATKSSTDTQYFGPGTRLTVL.

V usage is TRBV15 and J usage is TRBJ2-1; D is unresolved. Looked up from germline, CDR1 is LNHNV and CDR2 is YYDKDF (reference sequence). This CDR3 contains 14 residues. V was shortened by 0 bases and J by 8 bases, with 11 bases between the two germline ends. In DNA, the CDR3 is TGTGCCACCAGCAGAGATTTTATGGTGGATGAGCAGTTCTTC. Protein: CATSRDFMVDEQFF.

This clonotype turned up a few times. CDR3 sequence: CASSYPTNWDRGEEQYF. The DNA for the CDR3 is TGTGCCAGCAGTTACCCAACCAATTGGGACAGGGGAGAAGAGCAGTACTTC. The chain recombines TRBV6-2 or TRBV6-3 with TRBJ2-7, with TRBD1 matching 10 bases. Germline V gives CDR1 MNHEY, CDR2 SVGEGT. J lost 7 bases, V lost 2 bases, and 14 bases had no gene match. The CDR3 is 17 residues long.

This clonotype occurred a few times. V and J are TRBV7-3 and TRBJ1-6; maybe TRBD1 (5 bases). Trimming pared 1 base from V and 9 bases from J, leaving 10 bases between. Germline assignment: CDR1 SGHTA and CDR2 FQGTGA. There are 14 residues in the CDR3. CDR3 in DNA: TGTGCCAGCAGCTTAAGTGGGGGAGGTTCACCCCTCCACTTT. Translated: CASSLSGGGSPLHF.

In this sample, this clonotype turned up many times. V gene TRBV20-1 combines with J gene TRBJ1-2; the D gene is possibly TRBD1 (5 bases). This CDR3 spans 11 amino acids. Germline lookup yields CDR1 DFQATT and CDR2 SNEGSKA (reference sequence). Trimming removed 5 bases from V and 6 bases from J, with 10 bases in between. CDR3 bases: TGCAGTGCTCCGTTAGGGGATGGCTACACCTTC. As protein: CSAPLGDGYTF.

The V gene is TRBV6-1, the J gene TRBJ2-7; D gene uncertain. This CDR3 spans 13 amino acids. The V and J ends lost 6 bases and 2 bases respectively, with 11 bases between them. Germline V gene lookup returns CDR1 MNHNS and CDR2 SASEGT. The CDR3 protein is CASRETPTYEQYF. CDR3 nucleotide sequence: TGTGCCAGCAGGGAAACACCGACCTACGAGCAGTACTTC.

This clonotype was seen only a few times. The chain uses TRBV7-2 and TRBJ2-5; 7 bases line up with TRBD2. The CDR3 runs 13 residues. CDR1 is SGHTA, CDR2 FQGNSA, per germline. The J segment lost 2 bases and the V segment lost 8 bases, leaving 5 bases of the junction unmatched. Written as DNA, the CDR3 is TGTGCCAGCCACAAGCGGGGTCAAGAGACCCAGTACTTC. Translation gives CASHKRGQETQYF.

This rearrangement joins TRBV7-8 to TRBJ1-1; 7 bases are a match to TRBD1. Germline trimming cut 4 bases from V and 4 bases from J; bases unmatched to any gene: 6. This CDR3 has 14 residues. CDR1 and CDR2 from the germline V gene are SGHVS and FQNEAQ. In nucleotides, the CDR3 is TGTGCCAGCAGCTCACAGGGGTTCGGCACTGAAGCTTTCTTT. Translating it yields CASSSQGFGTEAFF.

This clonotype has more than one count but fewer than ten. This chain links TRBV10-3 with TRBJ2-3, with 12 positions matching TRBD2. Germline CDR1 is ENHRY and CDR2 is SYGVKD. Trimming at V came to 5 bases and at J to 4 bases, leaving 4 bases not matched to a gene. The CDR3 is 15 residues long. CDR3 residues: CAISSGLAGPDTQYF. DNA of the CDR3: TGTGCCATCAGTTCGGGACTAGCGGGCCCAGATACGCAGTATTTT.

The V call is TRBV7-6, the J call TRBJ2-1; unclear D gene. The length of the CDR3 is 14 residues. Germline V gives CDR1 SGHVS, CDR2 FNYEAQ. Trimming removed 1 base from V and 4 bases from J, with 8 bases in between. The CDR3 nucleotides read TGTGCCAGCAGCTTAGGTGGGTTTTACAATGAGCAGTTCTTC. It codes for CASSLGGFYNEQFF.

V usage is TRBV7-9 and J usage is TRBJ1-1; unclear D gene. CDR3 length equals 11 residues. The V end was cut by 5 bases, the J end by 5 bases, with 6 bases between. Germline assignment: CDR1 SEHNR and CDR2 FQNEAQ (reference sequence). The DNA of the CDR3 is TGTGCCAGCAGCCAACGAACTGAAGCTTTCTTT. Translated: CASSQRTEAFF. Full variable domain (missing parts from reference TRBV7-9 and TRBJ1-1): DTGVSQNPRHKITKRGQNVTFRCDPISEHNRLYWYRQTLGQGPEFLTYFQNEAQLEKSRLLSDRFSAERPKGSFSTLEIQRTEQGDSAMYLCASSQRTEAFFGQGTRLTVV.

There are many counts of this clonotype. The V gene is TRBV7-8, the J gene TRBJ2-5, with D possibly matching TRBD2 (6 bases). Germline V lookup: CDR1 SGHVS, CDR2 FQNEAQ. This CDR3 has 12 residues. V was clipped by 5 bases and J by 4 bases, with 8 bases between them. This CDR3 reads CASSGGSETQYF. The CDR3 DNA sequence: TGTGCCAGCAGCGGGGGGTCAGAGACCCAGTACTTC.

This clonotype has more than one count but fewer than ten. The chain joins TRBV20-1 to TRBJ1-6, with a tentative D call TRBD1 (5 bases). This CDR3 spans 14 amino acids. The germline CDR1 and CDR2 sequences are DFQATT and SNEGSKA (reference sequence). Trimming shortened V by 3 bases and J by 5 bases, and 11 bases separated the two germline ends. CDR3 sequence reads: CSARKGRNNSPLHF. The CDR3 DNA is TGCAGTGCTAGGAAGGGGCGGAATAATTCACCCCTCCACTTT.

Of note for this clonotype: The junction departs from the called germline gene at one end, perhaps through a read error. This chain joins TRBV4-1 and TRBJ2-5, with 7 bases aligning to TRBD2. This CDR3 has 14 amino acids. Per the germline V gene, CDR1 is MGHRA and CDR2 is YSYEKL. CDR3 region: CASSPPTSAETQCF. CDR3 nucleotide sequence: TGCGCCAGCAGCCCCCCCACTAGCGCAGAGACCCAGTGCTTC.

This clonotype was observed a handful of times. The rearrangement links TRBV12-3 or TRBV12-4 to TRBJ2-5, with 10 bases matching TRBD1. The CDR3 sequence is 15 residues long. J gave up 5 bases and V 6 bases, and 9 bases lay outside the gene matches. The CDR3 spells CASRPSDRGHETQYF. CDR3 DNA: TGTGCCAGCAGACCCTCTGACAGGGGGCATGAGACCCAGTACTTC.

This clonotype was recorded a few times. The chain combines TRBV29-1 with TRBJ2-5, with D possibly matching TRBD1 (5 bases). Germline CDR1 and CDR2: SQVTM and ANQGSEA. Trimming stripped 3 bases from V and 4 bases from J, with 9 bases between. CDR3 size: 12 residues. The CDR3 DNA reads TGCAGCGTTGAGTTTAGGGGAGAGACCCAGTACTTC. Translation: CSVEFRGETQYF.

The V call is TRBV5-5, the J call TRBJ2-3, with 11 bases fitting TRBD2. The germline CDR1 and CDR2 sequences are SGHKS and YYEKEE (reference sequence). This CDR3 has 16 amino acids. V trimming: 2 bases; J trimming: 5 bases; junction bases outside the gene matches: 7. In DNA form, the CDR3 reads TGTGCCAGCAGCTTTGCGGCCCTAGCGGGGGGAGATACGCAGTATTTT. Amino acid sequence: CASSFAALAGGDTQYF.

The chain combines TRBV20-1 with TRBJ1-2; maybe TRBD1 (6 bases). The V gene lost 6 bases and the J gene lost 3 bases, with 14 bases spanning the gap. Germline V gene sequence: CDR1 DFQATT, CDR2 SNEGSKA (reference sequence). This CDR3 has 13 residues. CDR3 region: CSARRDTYYGYTF. CDR3 coding DNA: TGCAGTGCCCGCCGGGACACATACTATGGCTACACCTTC.

The gene calls are TRBV5-1 and TRBJ2-7; a weak D match, TRBD1 (5 bases). Trimming cost V 2 bases and J 3 bases, with 9 bases left between them. The CDR3 length is 13 residues. Germline V lookup: CDR1 SGHRS, CDR2 YFSETQ. The CDR3 DNA reads as TGCGCCAGCAGCTTCGCAGGGAACTACGAGCAGTACTTC. This gives the protein CASSFAGNYEQYF. The full variable domain, its missing parts supplied by reference TRBV5-1 and TRBJ2-7, is KAGVTQTPRYLIKTRGQQVTLSCSPISGHRSVSWYQQTPGQGLQFLFEYFSETQRNKGNFPGRFSGRQFSNSRSEMNVSTLELGDSALYLCASSFAGNYEQYFGPGTRLTVT.

This clonotype has more than one count but fewer than ten. One end of the junction does not line up with germline, which may come from a read error. The chain joins TRBV11-2 to TRBJ2-5; D remains unclear. Germline-derived CDR1 and CDR2 are SGHAT and FQNNGV. This CDR3 region has 15 residues. The DNA for the CDR3 is TGTGCCAGCAGCTTAGAACGGCGAGCCCAAGGGACCCAGTACTTC. Translating it yields CASSLERRAQGTQYF.

This chain joins TRBV5-1 and TRBJ2-3, with D perhaps matching TRBD1 or TRBD2 (6 bases each). Germline CDR1 SGHRS, CDR2 YFSETQ. V was cut by 2 bases and J by 3 bases, with 19 bases left in between. This CDR3 is built from 17 residues. The CDR3 loop is CASSFLSRGLGTDTQYF. CDR3 bases: TGCGCCAGCAGCTTTTTGAGCCGGGGGCTCGGAACAGATACGCAGTATTTT.